Below, 27 T cell receptor beta chains from the same sample are listed, as sequenced in a study of blood T cell repertoires in COVID-19. The data were produced by immunoSEQ multiplex PCR, yet TCRdb's version contains in-frame clones alone and is incomplete. The sample yields approximately 200,000 clones, roughly 80% seen once. Sample: peripheral blood. The receptors derive from a woman between 45 and 65 years old with acute or convalescent COVID-19.

V and J are TRBV7-6 and TRBJ2-2, with TRBD1 as a possible D gene (6 bases). V was shortened by 7 bases and J by 2 bases, with 14 bases between the two germline ends. The CDR3 extends over 15 amino acids. Germline assignment: CDR1 SGHVS and CDR2 FNYEAQ. The CDR3 region is CASNPTGLNTGELFF. In DNA form, the CDR3 reads TGTGCCAGCAACCCGACAGGTCTTAACACCGGGGAGCTGTTTTTT.

The chain employs TRBV24-1 and TRBJ1-1; D is ambiguous. Germline CDR1 KGHDR, CDR2 SFDVKD. Trimming cost V 1 base and J 11 bases, with 7 bases left between them. This CDR3 has 11 amino acids. Written as DNA, the CDR3 is TGTGCCACCAGTGATTTCGGTCGGGCTTTCTTT. Amino acid sequence: CATSDFGRAFF.

This chain links TRBV5-8 with TRBJ2-7, with 8 nucleotides matching TRBD1. Germline CDR1 and CDR2: SGHTS and YDEGEE. The J segment lost 7 bases and the V segment lost 3 bases, leaving 12 bases of the junction unmatched. The CDR3 length is 15 residues. The CDR3 DNA sequence: TGTGCCAGCAGCTCCCTCCGGACAGGGCTAGGTGAGCAGTACTTC. Translated, it gives CASSSLRTGLGEQYF.

This clone was detected many times. This chain uses TRBV2 with TRBJ1-5, with D maybe TRBD1 (5 bases). Trimming cost V 4 bases and J 0 bases, with 7 bases left between them. Germline V lookup: CDR1 SNHLY, CDR2 FYNNEI. The CDR3 consists of 14 residues. For the CDR3, the DNA is TGTGCCAGCAGTGCTCAGGGTAGCAATCAGCCCCAGCATTTT. Its translation: CASSAQGSNQPQHF.

A remark on this clone: A read error may produce the germline difference seen at one junction end. The chain has TRBV7-7 and TRBJ2-2; 7 bases agree with TRBD1. The CDR3 sequence is 16 residues long. Germline V CDR1 and CDR2: SSHAT, FNYEAQ (reference sequence). The CDR3 bases are TGTGCTAGCAGCTCCACCGGAACAGGGGCCACCGGGGAGCTGTTTTTT. This sequence encodes CASSSTGTGATGELFF.

The V gene is TRBV11-2, the J gene TRBJ2-6; D may be TRBD2 (5 bases). CDR3 length: 17 residues. CDR1 SGHAT and CDR2 FQNNGV come from the germline V gene. Deletions cut 2 bases from V and 0 bases from J, with 11 bases between. The CDR3 sequence is CASSLSGPSSGANVLTF. CDR3 DNA sequence: TGTGCCAGCAGCTTAAGCGGCCCGAGCTCTGGGGCCAACGTCCTGACTTTC.

Points on this clone: This CDR3 is also generated by other DNA sequences in the sample. The chain is built from TRBV15 and TRBJ1-2, with a tentative D call TRBD1 (5 bases). The CDR3 extends over 14 amino acids. In germline, CDR1 is LNHNV, CDR2 YYDKDF (reference sequence). Trimming removed 0 bases at V and 0 bases at J, with 5 bases between. The CDR3 is CATSRDRANYGYTF. CDR3 DNA sequence: TGTGCCACCAGCAGAGACAGGGCTAACTATGGCTACACCTTC.

This clone has just a few counts. V gene TRBV7-2 combines with J gene TRBJ1-2; D not certain. Trimming pared 5 bases from V and 4 bases from J, leaving 14 bases between. Germline lookup yields CDR1 SGHTA and CDR2 FQGNSA. The CDR3 runs to 14 residues. The CDR3 is CASSLSGSRYGYTF. The DNA for the CDR3 is TGTGCCAGCAGCCTTTCTGGCTCTCGCTATGGCTACACCTTC.

The chain links TRBV7-2 to TRBJ1-2; 8 bases map to TRBD1. The CDR3 sequence is 15 residues long. The germline gives CDR1 SGHTA, CDR2 FQGNSA. V shed 5 bases and J 4 bases; nucleotides not matched to a gene: 9. CDR3 region: CASSAQGAVGYGYTF. CDR3 coding DNA: TGTGCCAGCAGCGCCCAGGGGGCAGTTGGCTATGGCTACACCTTC.

J is TRBJ1-5 and V is TRBV20-1; 8 bases line up with TRBD1. With V trimmed by 3 bases and J by 7 bases, 8 bases remained unmatched. This CDR3 is built from 14 residues. Germline V gene lookup returns CDR1 DFQATT and CDR2 SNEGSKA (reference sequence). DNA for the CDR3: TGCAGTGCTAGTCACCGACAGGGGCGGCAGCCCCAGCATTTT. Its protein is CSASHRQGRQPQHF.

This chain uses TRBV7-2 with TRBJ2-4; 11 bases fit TRBD2. V shed 2 bases and J 1 base; nucleotides not matched to a gene: 7. Looked up from germline, CDR1 is SGHTA and CDR2 is FQGNSA. CDR3 length: 18 amino acids. The CDR3 DNA follows: TGTGCCAGCAGCTTACAAGGAAGACTAGCGGGGGCCAAAAACATTCAGTACTTC. Its translation: CASSLQGRLAGAKNIQYF.

CDR3 protein: CASSLQAGVYNTGELFF. CDR3 nucleotides: TGTGCCAGCAGCCTCCAGGCGGGGGTCTATAACACCGGGGAGCTGTTTTTT. This chain joins TRBV14 and TRBJ2-2, with 7 bases identical to TRBD2. The trim removed 4 bases at V and 2 bases at J, leaving 10 bases unmatched. Germline CDR1 and CDR2: SGHDN and FVKESK. The CDR3 totals 17 residues.

CDR3 sequence reads: CASSPSGTRAYEQYF. In nucleotides, the CDR3 is TGTGCCAGCAGCCCATCCGGGACTAGGGCCTACGAGCAGTACTTC. The rearrangement joins TRBV7-9 to TRBJ2-7; 8 bases map to TRBD2. V shed 5 bases and J 2 bases; nucleotides not matched to a gene: 8. The CDR3 has 15 residues. CDR1 SEHNR and CDR2 FQNEAQ come from the germline V gene (reference sequence).

The chain recombines TRBV9 with TRBJ2-1; TRBD2 agrees at 14 bases. The CDR3 is 18 residues long. Germline lookup yields CDR1 SGDLS and CDR2 YYNGEE. The V segment lost 3 bases and the J segment 5 bases; nucleotides outside the gene matches: 10. CDR3 loop: CASSAGTSGSSLNNEQFF. CDR3 nucleotides: TGTGCCAGCAGCGCCGGGACTAGCGGGAGTTCCCTAAACAATGAGCAGTTCTTC.

The chain carries TRBV4-3 and TRBJ1-3; tentatively, D is TRBD1 (5 bases). Germline V gene lookup returns CDR1 LGHNA and CDR2 YSLEER. Between the trimmed V and J ends, which lost 1 base and 4 bases, there was a span of 8 bases. This CDR3 is 14 amino acids long. CDR3 coding DNA: TGCGCCAGCAGCCAAGCGCCAGGGGGAAACACCATATATTTT. Translation gives CASSQAPGGNTIYF.

The chain has TRBV27 and TRBJ2-7, with D perhaps TRBD1 (5 bases). Between the trimmed V and J ends, which lost 1 base and 5 bases, there was a span of 12 bases. Germline loops: CDR1 MNHEY, CDR2 SMNVEV (reference sequence). The CDR3 is 14 residues long. The CDR3 DNA sequence: TGTGCCAGCAGTTTATGGGCAGGACAAAACGAGCAGTACTTC. Amino acid sequence: CASSLWAGQNEQYF.

The chain recombines TRBV5-1 with TRBJ1-1; 12 positions agree with TRBD1. Germline assignment: CDR1 SGHRS and CDR2 YFSETQ. The CDR3 is 16 amino acids. The V segment lost 2 bases and the J segment 4 bases; nucleotides outside the gene matches: 6. CDR3 sequence: CASSFGTGGLGTEAFF. CDR3 DNA: TGCGCCAGCAGCTTCGGGACAGGGGGCTTGGGCACTGAAGCTTTCTTT. The complete variable domain, with remaining parts taken from reference TRBV5-1 and TRBJ1-1, reads KAGVTQTPRYLIKTRGQQVTLSCSPISGHRSVSWYQQTPGQGLQFLFEYFSETQRNKGNFPGRFSGRQFSNSRSEMNVSTLELGDSALYLCASSFGTGGLGTEAFFGQGTRLTVV.

The rearrangement uses TRBV15 and TRBJ2-1; D ambiguous. With 0 bases removed from V and 8 bases from J, the gap between germline ends came to 5 bases. CDR1 and CDR2 (germline): LNHNV, YYDKDF (reference sequence). This CDR3 region has 12 residues. CDR3 in DNA: TGTGCCACCAGCAGAGATCGGTATGAGCAGTTCTTC. This translates into CATSRDRYEQFF.

This chain uses TRBV28 with TRBJ1-2; the match to TRBD1 covers 10 bases. Trimming at V came to 5 bases and at J to 5 bases, leaving 11 bases not matched to a gene. Germline-derived CDR1 and CDR2 are MDHEN and SYDVKM. The CDR3 contains 16 residues. The CDR3 DNA is TGTGCCAGCAGTCTGCCCGGGACAGGGGCCCTTTATGGCTACACCTTC. Translation: CASSLPGTGALYGYTF.

This clone was observed once. J is TRBJ2-7 and V is TRBV13; no reliable D call. The V gene lost 3 bases and the J gene lost 4 bases, with 10 bases spanning the gap. Germline-derived CDR1 and CDR2 are PRHDT and FYEKMQ (reference sequence). The CDR3 loop spans 13 amino acids. The DNA of the CDR3 is TGTGCCAGCAGCTTGGGCCTATCTTACGAGCAGTACTTC. Amino acid sequence: CASSLGLSYEQYF.

The chain couples TRBV30 to TRBJ1-2; no clear D. Germline loops: CDR1 GTSNPN, CDR2 SVGIG (reference sequence). V lost 1 base and J lost 0, with 6 bases in between. The CDR3 length is 13 residues. The CDR3 nucleotides read TGTGCCTGGAGTGCAAGAGCTAACTATGGCTACACCTTC. Its protein is CAWSARANYGYTF.

This chain links TRBV9 with TRBJ2-1; 10 bases fit TRBD1. Germline CDR1 is SGDLS and CDR2 is YYNGEE. This CDR3 has 17 residues. V lost 4 bases to trimming and J lost 7 bases; unmatched junction nucleotides: 14. The CDR3 bases are TGTGCCAGCAGCCCACGACTTGGACAGGGGGTTTGGAATGAGCAGTTCTTC. This encodes CASSPRLGQGVWNEQFF.

CDR3 nucleotide sequence: TGTGCCAGCAGACAAGACAGGTTGAACACTGAAGCTTTCTTT. This translates into CASRQDRLNTEAFF. V and J are TRBV27 and TRBJ1-1; weak D call: TRBD1 (6 bases). The CDR3 length is 14 residues. From germline, CDR1 is MNHEY and CDR2 SMNVEV (reference sequence). V was clipped by 6 bases and J by 0 bases, with 11 bases between them.

This clone was detected only once. The gene calls are TRBV9 and TRBJ2-5; 8 bases are a match to TRBD2. Trimming cost V 2 bases and J 3 bases; bases outside gene matches: 9. The length of the CDR3 is 16 residues. Looked up from germline, CDR1 is SGDLS and CDR2 is YYNGEE. The CDR3 is CASSVAPGLGEETQYF. CDR3 DNA sequence: TGTGCCAGCAGCGTTGCTCCGGGACTAGGGGAAGAGACCCAGTACTTC.

CDR3: CASSLQALTNTDTQYF. The CDR3 coding sequence is TGTGCCAGCAGTTTACAGGCCCTTACCAACACAGATACGCAGTATTTT. The V call is TRBV27, the J call TRBJ2-3; D is uncertain. Trimming removed 2 bases at V and 2 bases at J, with 14 bases between. Germline values: CDR1 MNHEY, CDR2 SMNVEV (reference sequence). The CDR3 sequence is 16 residues long.

This chain joins TRBV6-5 and TRBJ1-2, with 8 positions matching TRBD1. CDR1 and CDR2 from the germline V gene are MNHEY and SVGAGI. Trimming at V came to 6 bases and at J to 9 bases, leaving 9 bases not matched to a gene. This CDR3 is built from 13 residues. The CDR3 DNA follows: TGTGCCAGCAGCCCCGACAGGGGTAATAGCTACACCTTC. Translation: CASSPDRGNSYTF.

Worth noting for this clone: At one boundary the junction diverges from the germline segment, which might be a read error. This sequence joins TRBV11-2 and TRBJ2-1; 8 bases agree with TRBD1. The CDR3 runs 13 residues. CDR1 and CDR2 from the germline V gene are SGHAT and FQNNGV. The CDR3 loop reads CASSLDRGHEQFF. The CDR3 region has the DNA TGTGCCAGCAGTTTAGACAGGGGCCATGAGCAGTTCTTC.